One and the same sample provided the 20 T cell receptor beta chains below, sequenced in a study of circulating CD8 cells and anti-PD-1 response in melanoma. Sorting of live CD3+CD8+TCRalphabeta+ cells by PD-1 and/or TIGIT gave four subsets. Using about 15 ng of total RNA, TCR libraries were made with the QIAseq Immune Repertoire TCR panel. TCRdb itself ran the reads through MiXCR, one entry per CDR3 protein. Among about 470 distinct CDR3 sequences listed, less than 9% were seen once. Sequenced here: CD8+ T cells from PBMCs, sampled at baseline or after one month of anti-PD-1 therapy (not recorded which). These receptors all stem from a human donor with melanoma.

This clonotype is labeled medium-sized. The chain uses TRBV18 and TRBJ2-5; D is perhaps TRBD2 (6 bases). Germline V gene sequence: CDR1 KGHSH, CDR2 LQKENI. The CDR3 consists of 15 residues. Trimming left V 4 bases short and J 5 bases short, with 17 bases between. The CDR3 region has the DNA TGTGCCAGCTCACTCACCGGGACTCCGGGCGAGACCCAGTACTTC. Translating gives CASSLTGTPGETQYF.

This clonotype is labeled as large. The chain uses TRBV27 and TRBJ2-6, with 7 bases aligning to TRBD2. The CDR3 totals 17 residues. The J segment lost 0 bases and the V segment lost 5 bases, leaving 7 bases of the junction unmatched. CDR1 and CDR2 from the germline V gene are MNHEY and SMNVEV (reference sequence). CDR3 DNA sequence: TGTGCCAGCAGTAGCGCGGGGGTATTCTCTGGGGCCAACGTCCTGACTTTC. Protein sequence: CASSSAGVFSGANVLTF. Using reference TRBV27 and TRBJ2-6 for the parts outside the CDR3, the full variable domain is EAQVTQNPRYLITVTGKKLTVTCSQNMNHEYMSWYRQDPGLGLRQIYYSMNVEVTDKGDVPEGYKVSRKEKRNFPLILESPSPNQTSLYFCASSSAGVFSGANVLTFGAGSRLTVL.

Relative to its sample, this clonotype is large (0.1 to 1%). The chain is built from TRBV27 and TRBJ2-3; 11 nucleotides agree with TRBD2. With V trimmed by 8 bases and J by 4 bases, 5 bases remained unmatched. CDR3 size: 14 residues. Germline assignment: CDR1 MNHEY and CDR2 SMNVEV (reference sequence). The CDR3, as DNA: TGTGCCAGCGCCCTAGCGGGGGGTTCAGATACGCAGTATTTT. Translation gives CASALAGGSDTQYF.

In this sample, this clonotype is large (0.1 to 1%). V and J are TRBV19 and TRBJ2-7; D uncertain. Trimming removed 6 bases from V and 3 bases from J, with 12 bases in between. The CDR3 extends over 13 amino acids. CDR1 LNHDA and CDR2 SQIVND come from the germline V gene (reference sequence). CDR3 nucleotide sequence: TGTGCCAGTAGCCAGAGTTACAGCTACGAGCAGTACTTC. Protein: CASSQSYSYEQYF.

V gene TRBV25-1 combines with J gene TRBJ2-1; a possible D gene is TRBD2 (6 bases). Germline loops: CDR1 MGHDK, CDR2 SYGVNS. Between the trimmed V and J ends, which lost 6 bases and 0 bases, there was a span of 12 bases. This CDR3 comprises 15 residues. This CDR3 is CASSPSVSSYNEQFF. DNA of the CDR3: TGTGCCAGCAGCCCTAGCGTAAGCTCCTACAATGAGCAGTTCTTC. The full variable domain, its missing parts supplied by reference TRBV25-1 and TRBJ2-1, is EADIYQTPRYLVIGTGKKITLECSQTMGHDKMYWYQQDPGMELHLIHYSYGVNSTEKGDLSSESTVSRIRTEHFPLTLESARPSHTSQYLCASSPSVSSYNEQFFGPGTRLTVL.

In its sample, this clonotype ranks as medium-sized. CDR3 DNA sequence: TGCGCCAGCGGACGAACGTTGACCTACGAGCAGTACTTC. As protein: CASGRTLTYEQYF. This chain links TRBV4-1 with TRBJ2-7; no clear D gene. V dropped 8 bases and J dropped 2 bases, with 13 bases sitting between them. Per germline, CDR1 MGHRA and CDR2 YSYEKL. The CDR3 runs to 13 residues.

Relative to its sample, this clonotype is large. The gene calls are TRBV12-3 or TRBV12-4 and TRBJ1-1; TRBD1 aligns across 8 bases. The CDR3 totals 14 residues. With 6 bases clipped from V and 3 bases from J, the junction kept 6 bases outside the gene matches. The CDR3 coding sequence is TGTGCCAGCAGCCAGACAGGGGAGGACACTGAAGCTTTCTTT. This codes for CASSQTGEDTEAFF.

This clonotype is labeled large (0.1 to 1%). The rearrangement links TRBV25-1 to TRBJ2-2; TRBD1 agrees at 7 bases. The CDR3 runs to 13 residues. In germline, CDR1 is MGHDK, CDR2 SYGVNS. V shed 4 bases and J 6 bases; nucleotides not matched to a gene: 2. In DNA form, the CDR3 reads TGTGCCAGCAGTGGAGGGGGCCCCGGGGAGCTGTTTTTT. Translating it yields CASSGGGPGELFF.

Relative to its sample, this clonotype is large. The chain is built from TRBV4-3 and TRBJ2-5, with D perhaps TRBD2 (7 bases). CDR1 and CDR2 (germline): LGHNA, YSLEER. Trimming left V 3 bases short and J 2 bases short, with 13 bases between. This CDR3 has 15 residues. The CDR3 DNA sequence: TGCGCCAGCAGCCACCACAGGGAGGGTCAAGAGACCCAGTACTTC. Translating it yields CASSHHREGQETQYF.

The chain recombines TRBV19 with TRBJ1-1, with TRBD1 matching over 9 bases. Trimming removed 0 bases from V and 7 bases from J; junction bases left unmatched: 9. This CDR3 comprises 16 residues. In germline, CDR1 is LNHDA, CDR2 SQIVND (reference sequence). CDR3 amino acids: CASSIDPRTGVGEAFF. The DNA for the CDR3 is TGTGCCAGTAGTATAGACCCCCGGACAGGGGTTGGTGAAGCTTTCTTT. The variable domain in full, with the rest retrieved from reference TRBV19 and TRBJ1-1, is DGGITQSPKYLFRKEGQNVTLSCEQNLNHDAMYWYRQDPGQGLRLIYYSQIVNDFQKGDIAEGYSVSREKKESFPLTVTSAQKNPTAFYLCASSIDPRTGVGEAFFGQGTRLTVV.

In its sample, this clonotype is large. The V call is TRBV12-3 or TRBV12-4, the J call TRBJ2-2; unclear D gene. This CDR3 is 17 amino acids long. Trimming took off 5 bases at V and 2 bases at J, with 18 bases between the two ends. CDR3 sequence (DNA): TGTGCCAGCAGTACATTCCGGGCCATACAAAACACCGGGGAGCTGTTTTTT. Translated: CASSTFRAIQNTGELFF.

This rearrangement joins TRBV24-1 to TRBJ2-3, with D perhaps given as TRBD1 or TRBD2 (5 bases each). The V end was cut by 9 bases, the J end by 7 bases, with 16 bases between. The length of the CDR3 is 13 residues. Germline V lookup: CDR1 KGHDR, CDR2 SFDVKD. The CDR3 protein is CATSGAPTYTQYF. The CDR3 DNA is TGTGCCACCTCCGGGGCCCCCACGTATACGCAGTATTTT.

By proportion, this clonotype is medium-sized. The chain combines TRBV3-1 with TRBJ2-3; 10 bases agree with TRBD2. The CDR3 sequence is 15 residues long. V trimming: 3 bases; J trimming: 2 bases; junction bases outside the gene matches: 2. Germline V CDR1 and CDR2: LGHDT, YNNKEL (reference sequence). The CDR3 DNA follows: TGTGCCAGCAGCCAGCTAGCGGGGGCCACAGATACGCAGTATTTT. It translates to CASSQLAGATDTQYF.

This clonotype counts as medium-sized. The genes are TRBV12-3 or TRBV12-4 and TRBJ2-7; D is undetermined. Trimming shortened V by 8 bases and J by 5 bases, and 10 bases separated the two germline ends. This CDR3 is 11 amino acids long. Here the CDR3 DNA reads TGTGCCAGCGCAATCGGTCACGAGCAGTACTTC. This sequence encodes CASAIGHEQYF.

In this sample, this clonotype is medium-sized. The rearrangement uses TRBV9 and TRBJ2-1; D is unresolved. This CDR3 has 15 amino acids. Germline-derived CDR1 and CDR2 are SGDLS and YYNGEE. V was pared by 6 bases and J by 5 bases, with 18 bases between. CDR3 sequence reads: CASTPGPSLHNEQFF. The CDR3 nucleotides are TGTGCCAGCACCCCCGGACCCTCGTTACACAATGAGCAGTTCTTC.

This clonotype is judged medium-sized. The genes are TRBV6-1 and TRBJ1-2, with 7 bases lining up with TRBD1. This CDR3 is built from 15 residues. V lost 0 bases to trimming and J lost 2 bases; unmatched junction nucleotides: 3. Germline V gene lookup returns CDR1 MNHNS and CDR2 SASEGT. The CDR3 DNA reads as TGTGCCAGCAGTGAAGCTGAGACAGGGAACTATGGCTACACCTTC. Its translation is CASSEAETGNYGYTF.

This clonotype counts as hyperexpanded. The chain combines TRBV19 with TRBJ2-1, with D possibly being TRBD1 or TRBD2 (7 bases each). Per germline, CDR1 LNHDA and CDR2 SQIVND (reference sequence). Trimming shortened V by 5 bases and J by 4 bases, and 15 bases separated the two germline ends. The length of the CDR3 is 15 residues. DNA of the CDR3: TGTGCCAGTAGTGCAGGGGGGGGCGCTTACAATGAGCAGTTCTTC. This encodes CASSAGGGAYNEQFF.

This clonotype ranks as large. The CDR3 is CATSDLKGTGELFF. CDR3 bases: TGTGCCACCAGTGATTTGAAGGGCACCGGGGAGCTGTTTTTT. The V and J genes are TRBV24-1 and TRBJ2-2; D not resolved. CDR3 length: 14 amino acids. Germline lookup yields CDR1 KGHDR and CDR2 SFDVKD. Trimming cost V 0 bases and J 4 bases, with 5 bases left between them.

This clonotype is judged medium-sized (0.01 to 0.1%). The V and J genes are TRBV20-1 and TRBJ2-2; tentative D call: TRBD1 (6 bases). V lost 4 bases and J lost 3, with 9 bases in between. The CDR3 is made up of 13 amino acids. Germline V CDR1 and CDR2: DFQATT, SNEGSKA (reference sequence). The CDR3 is CSANRVDTGELFF. CDR3 DNA sequence: TGCAGTGCTAACAGGGTAGACACCGGGGAGCTGTTTTTT.

This clonotype is labeled large (0.1 to 1%). V is TRBV6-5 and J is TRBJ1-5; D gene uncertain. Trimming stripped 7 bases from V and 7 bases from J, with 14 bases between. Germline V gives CDR1 MNHEY, CDR2 SVGAGI. This CDR3 contains 13 residues. DNA of the CDR3: TGTGCCAGCAAGGCGGGATCGGAGCAGCCCCAGCATTTT. As protein: CASKAGSEQPQHF.